A selection of T cell receptor beta chains follows, all from one sample in a study of OX40 agonist ivuxolimab in advanced cancers. Some clones are missing from TCRdb's copy, which holds only in-frame ones; the method was immunoSEQ multiplex PCR. This sample carries roughly 60,000 clones, 85% of them seen once, and the ten largest clones take about 4.5%. The specimen was CD4+ or CD8+ T cells sorted from blood, collected in a trial of the OX40 agonist ivuxolimab. The receptor set was obtained from an adult with an advanced solid tumor such as melanoma, head and neck, liver or kidney cancer. Each CDR3 is given with its conserved first and last residue. A D gene is named only where the DNA matches it firmly. Part of the rows lack a size; the others show once, few, many or a class for expanded clones.

D,J,size,V,CDR3,DNA
.,TRBJ1-3,.,TRBV5-1,CASSLRPSTSGNTIYF,TGCGCCAGCAGCTTGAGACCAAGTACGTCTGGAAACACCATATATTTT
TRBD2,TRBJ2-1,.,TRBV5-6,CASSLVGTSGSIRQFF,TGTGCCAGCAGCTTGGTCGGCACTAGCGGGAGTATTAGGCAGTTCTTC
.,TRBJ2-1,.,TRBV2,CASSSTTIQGDEQFF,TGTGCCAGCAGCTCAACTACCATTCAGGGTGATGAGCAGTTCTTC
TRBD1,TRBJ1-2,.,TRBV28,CASSILEPGQGGGYTF,TGTGCCAGCAGTATATTAGAACCGGGACAGGGCGGAGGCTACACCTTC
.,TRBJ2-7,.,TRBV11-2,CASSQPLRGEQYF,TGTGCCAGCAGCCAACCGTTGAGGGGTGAGCAGTACTTC
.,TRBJ1-5,.,TRBV28,CASSLVNQPQHF,TGTGCCAGCAGTTTGGTAAATCAGCCCCAGCATTTT
.,TRBJ2-3,.,TRBV2,CASSEYVSSDTQYF,TGTGCCAGCAGTGAATATGTGAGCTCAGATACGCAGTATTTT
.,TRBJ2-4,.,TRBV28,CASSLNGGFEYF,TGTGCCAGCAGTTTAAACGGAGGTTTTGAGTACTTC
.,TRBJ2-4,.,TRBV19,CASSIPEGQQNIQYF,TGTGCCAGTAGTATCCCGGAGGGACAGCAAAACATTCAGTACTTC
.,TRBJ1-5,.,TRBV28,CASSPPGRNQPQHF,TGTGCCAGCAGTCCACCAGGGCGCAATCAGCCCCAGCATTTT
TRBD1,TRBJ2-2,.,TRBV19,CASSTTYRGTGELFF,TGTGCCAGTAGCACGACATACAGGGGTACCGGGGAGCTGTTTTTT
TRBD2,TRBJ2-3,.,TRBV7-2,CASSSGLAEPSTDTQYF,TGTGCCAGCAGCTCGGGACTAGCGGAACCTAGCACAGATACGCAGTATTTT
TRBD1,TRBJ1-2,.,TRBV11-2,CASRGQGVDSYTF,TGTGCCAGCAGGGGACAGGGAGTGGACAGCTACACCTTC
TRBD1,TRBJ1-5,.,TRBV28,CASGDRFNQPQHF,TGTGCCAGCGGGGACAGATTCAATCAGCCCCAGCATTTT
.,TRBJ2-5,.,TRBV7-9,CASSPASSNYETQYF,TGTGCCAGCAGCCCTGCCTCGAGTAACTACGAGACCCAGTACTTC
TRBD2,TRBJ2-1,.,TRBV5-1,CASSASGMMGEQFF,TGCGCCAGCAGCGCTAGCGGGATGATGGGTGAGCAGTTCTTC
.,TRBJ2-7,.,TRBV28,CASSFRFKDEQYF,TGTGCCAGCAGTTTTCGTTTTAAGGACGAGCAGTACTTC
TRBD1,TRBJ1-2,.,TRBV9,CASSVGSGGYGYTF,TGTGCCAGCAGCGTAGGGTCAGGGGGCTATGGCTACACCTTC
TRBD2,TRBJ2-1,.,TRBV4-1,CASSPREVSGPPNEQFF,TGCGCCAGCAGCCCCCGCGAGGTTAGCGGGCCGCCCAATGAGCAGTTCTTC
.,TRBJ1-6,.,TRBV2,CANGGEVVSGSIYSPLHF,TGTGCCAACGGGGGCGAGGTTGTGTCCGGGTCGATTTATTCACCCCTCCACTTT
.,TRBJ2-4,.,TRBV9,CASSAGPLRNIQYF,TGTGCCAGCAGCGCCGGACCCCTACGAAACATTCAGTACTTC
TRBD1,TRBJ2-7,once,TRBV28,CASSMDRGTPLINYEQYF,TGTGCCAGCAGTATGGACAGGGGGACGCCGTTGATAAACTACGAGCAGTACTTC
.,TRBJ2-1,.,TRBV5-4,CASSLALGTLWDNEQFF,TGTGCCAGCAGCTTGGCCCTTGGTACCCTCTGGGACAATGAGCAGTTCTTC
TRBD2,TRBJ2-1,.,TRBV5-6,CASSWAGSGISEQFF,TGTGCCAGCAGCTGGGCGGGCAGCGGGATTAGTGAGCAGTTCTTC
.,TRBJ2-4,.,TRBV25-1,CASSWGGNIQYF,TGTGCCAGCAGTTGGGGCGGGAACATTCAGTACTTC
.,TRBJ2-7,.,TRBV11-3,CASSLSSGLSSYEQYF,TGTGCCAGCAGCTTATCCTCGGGGCTAAGCTCCTACGAGCAGTACTTC
.,TRBJ1-4,.,TRBV19,CASSISAGQWAELFF,TGTGCCAGTAGTATATCGGCAGGGCAATGGGCGGAACTGTTTTTT
TRBD2,TRBJ2-1,.,TRBV11-3,CASGRETGNEQFF,TGTGCCAGCGGGCGGGAGACTGGCAATGAGCAGTTCTTC
.,TRBJ1-1,.,TRBV29-1,CSVLPGVEAFF,TGCAGCGTTCTTCCTGGGGTTGAAGCTTTCTTT
.,TRBJ2-7,.,TRBV14,CASSPRGRGIYEQYF,TGTGCCAGCAGCCCCCGGGGCAGGGGAATCTACGAGCAGTACTTC
.,TRBJ2-7,once,TRBV6-5,CASSYRQPYEQYF,TGTGCCAGCAGTTACAGACAGCCCTACGAGCAGTACTTC
.,TRBJ1-6,.,TRBV30,CAWSGGGMMSPLHF,TGTGCCTGGAGTGGCGGGGGGATGATGTCACCCCTCCACTTT
.,TRBJ2-7,.,TRBV4-3,CASSQDSSQGHYEQYF,TGCGCCAGCAGCCAAGATTCGTCGCAGGGACACTACGAGCAGTACTTC
.,TRBJ2-3,.,TRBV5-1,CASSLLPGGADTQYF,TGCGCCAGCAGCTTGCTCCCAGGGGGGGCAGATACGCAGTATTTT
.,TRBJ2-1,.,TRBV5-1,CASSLDLSNEQFF,TGCGCCAGCAGCTTGGATCTTTCTAATGAGCAGTTCTTC
TRBD1,TRBJ1-1,.,TRBV27,CASSPLTGPSTEAFF,TGTGCCAGCAGTCCCCTGACAGGGCCCTCCACTGAAGCTTTCTTT
TRBD2,TRBJ2-2,.,TRBV4-1,CASSQGPLAGSASGELFF,TGCGCCAGCAGCCAAGGCCCCTTAGCGGGATCAGCGTCCGGGGAGCTGTTTTTT
.,TRBJ2-5,few,TRBV7-2,CATTVGVGAGETQYF,TGTGCCACCACGGTGGGAGTAGGCGCGGGAGAGACCCAGTACTTC
TRBD2,TRBJ2-1,.,TRBV7-8,CASSRHHLAGGRDEQFF,TGTGCCAGCAGCCGACACCACCTAGCGGGAGGGAGGGATGAGCAGTTCTTC
TRBD1,TRBJ2-7,.,TRBV6-6,CASEGGTGGSYEQYF,TGTGCCAGCGAAGGGGGGACAGGAGGCTCCTACGAGCAGTACTTC
.,TRBJ1-2,.,TRBV7-6,CASSLGVGVDYGYTF,TGTGCCAGCAGCTTAGGAGTAGGGGTGGACTATGGCTACACCTTC
.,TRBJ2-1,.,TRBV28,CASSLKGLSNEQFF,TGTGCCAGCAGTCTTAAGGGACTGAGCAATGAGCAGTTCTTC
.,TRBJ2-7,.,TRBV7-2,CASSLSATGTPYEQYF,TGTGCCAGCAGCTTATCTGCCACCGGGACCCCCTACGAGCAGTACTTC
TRBD2,TRBJ2-3,.,TRBV6-1,CASSERKVPVSGRYTDTQYF,TGTGCCAGCAGTGAAAGGAAGGTCCCGGTTAGCGGGAGGTACACAGATACGCAGTATTTT
.,TRBJ2-7,.,TRBV5-1,CASSSTEREFVSEQYF,TGCGCCAGCAGCTCAACGGAACGGGAGTTCGTAAGCGAGCAGTACTTC
TRBD1,TRBJ1-6,.,TRBV27,CASSSTGTESSYNSPLHF,TGTGCCAGCAGTTCCACAGGGACAGAGAGCTCCTATAATTCACCCCTCCACTTT
TRBD2,TRBJ2-7,.,TRBV11-3,CASRLSGAGTYEQYF,TGTGCCAGCAGGTTGAGCGGGGCTGGGACCTACGAGCAGTACTTC